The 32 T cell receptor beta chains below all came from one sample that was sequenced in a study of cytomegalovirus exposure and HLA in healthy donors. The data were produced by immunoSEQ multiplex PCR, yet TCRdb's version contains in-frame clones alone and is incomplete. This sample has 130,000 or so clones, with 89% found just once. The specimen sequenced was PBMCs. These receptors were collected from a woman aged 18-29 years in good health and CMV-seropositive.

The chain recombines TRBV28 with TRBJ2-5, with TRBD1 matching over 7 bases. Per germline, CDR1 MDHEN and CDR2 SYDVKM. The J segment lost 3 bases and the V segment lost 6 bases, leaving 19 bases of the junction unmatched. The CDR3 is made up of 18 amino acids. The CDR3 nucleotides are TGTGCCAGCAGGTCGACAGGGACGGTGCTAGGGCTCAAAGAGACCCAGTACTTC. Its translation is CASRSTGTVLGLKETQYF.

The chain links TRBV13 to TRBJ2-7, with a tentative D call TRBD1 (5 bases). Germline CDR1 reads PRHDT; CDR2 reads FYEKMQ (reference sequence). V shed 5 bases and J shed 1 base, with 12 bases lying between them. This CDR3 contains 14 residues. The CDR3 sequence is CASSPGAASYEQYF. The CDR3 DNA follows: TGTGCCAGCAGCCCTGGGGCCGCATCCTACGAGCAGTACTTC. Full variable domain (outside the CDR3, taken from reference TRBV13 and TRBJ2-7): AAGVIQSPRHLIKEKRETATLKCYPIPRHDTVYWYQQGPGQDPQFLISFYEKMQSDKGSIPDRFSAQQFSDYHSELNMSSLELGDSALYFCASSPGAASYEQYFGPGTRLTVT.

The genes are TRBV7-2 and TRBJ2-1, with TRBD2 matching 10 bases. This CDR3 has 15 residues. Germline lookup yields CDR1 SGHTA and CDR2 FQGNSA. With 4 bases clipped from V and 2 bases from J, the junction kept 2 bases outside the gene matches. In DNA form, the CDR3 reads TGTGCCAGCAGCTCAAGCGGGGGGGCCTACAATGAGCAGTTCTTC. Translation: CASSSSGGAYNEQFF.

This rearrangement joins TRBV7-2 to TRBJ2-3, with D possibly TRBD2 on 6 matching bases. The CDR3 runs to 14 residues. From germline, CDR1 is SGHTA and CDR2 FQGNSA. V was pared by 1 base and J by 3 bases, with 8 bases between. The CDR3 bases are TGTGCCAGCAGCTTAGATGGGAGGACAGATACGCAGTATTTT. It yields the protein CASSLDGRTDTQYF.

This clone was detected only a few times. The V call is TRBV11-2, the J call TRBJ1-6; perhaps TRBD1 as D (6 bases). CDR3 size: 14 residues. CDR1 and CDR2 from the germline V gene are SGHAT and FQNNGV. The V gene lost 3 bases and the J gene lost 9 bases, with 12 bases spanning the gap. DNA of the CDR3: TGTGCCAGCAGCTTGGAGCTCAGGGGTTCACCCCTCCACTTT. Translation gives CASSLELRGSPLHF.

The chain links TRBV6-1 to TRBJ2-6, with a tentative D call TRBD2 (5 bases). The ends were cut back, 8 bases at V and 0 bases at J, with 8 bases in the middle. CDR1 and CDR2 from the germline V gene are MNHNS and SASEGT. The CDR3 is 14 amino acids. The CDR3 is CASGGLSGANVLTF. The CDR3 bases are TGTGCCAGCGGAGGTCTCTCTGGGGCCAACGTCCTGACTTTC.

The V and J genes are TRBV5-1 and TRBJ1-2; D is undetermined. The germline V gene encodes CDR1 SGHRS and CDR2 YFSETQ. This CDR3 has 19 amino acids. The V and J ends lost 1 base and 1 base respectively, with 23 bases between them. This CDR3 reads CASSLLPTVRLEVNYGYTF. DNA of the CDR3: TGCGCCAGCAGCTTGCTGCCGACCGTCCGGTTGGAGGTTAACTATGGCTACACCTTC.

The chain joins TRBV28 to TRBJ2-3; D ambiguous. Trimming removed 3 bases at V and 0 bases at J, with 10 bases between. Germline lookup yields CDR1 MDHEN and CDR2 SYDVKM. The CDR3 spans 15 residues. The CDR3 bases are TGTGCCAGCAGTTTTACGGCGGCTAGCACAGATACGCAGTATTTT. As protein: CASSFTAASTDTQYF.

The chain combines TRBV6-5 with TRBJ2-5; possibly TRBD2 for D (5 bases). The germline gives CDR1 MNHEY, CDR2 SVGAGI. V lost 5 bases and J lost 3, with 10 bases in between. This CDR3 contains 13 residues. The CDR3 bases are TGTGCCAGCAGTAAACTAGGGAAAGAGACCCAGTACTTC. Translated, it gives CASSKLGKETQYF.

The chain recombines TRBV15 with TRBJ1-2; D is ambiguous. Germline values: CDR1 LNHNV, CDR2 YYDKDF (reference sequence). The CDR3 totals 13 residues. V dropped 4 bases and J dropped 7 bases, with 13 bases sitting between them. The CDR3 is CATSKTGFVGYTF. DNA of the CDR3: TGTGCCACCAGCAAGACGGGGTTCGTTGGCTACACCTTC. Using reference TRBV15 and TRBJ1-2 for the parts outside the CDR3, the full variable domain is DAMVIQNPRYQVTQFGKPVTLSCSQTLNHNVMYWYQQKSSQAPKLLFHYYDKDFNNEADTPDNFQSRRPNTSFCFLDIRSPGLGDTAMYLCATSKTGFVGYTFGSGTRLTVV.

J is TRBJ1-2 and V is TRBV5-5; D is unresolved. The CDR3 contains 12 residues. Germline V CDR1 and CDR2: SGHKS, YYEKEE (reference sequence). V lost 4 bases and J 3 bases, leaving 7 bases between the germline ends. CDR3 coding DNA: TGTGCCAGCAGCCCCCTAGACTATGGCTACACCTTC. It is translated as CASSPLDYGYTF. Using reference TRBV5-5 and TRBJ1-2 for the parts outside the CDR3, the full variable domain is DAGVTQSPTHLIKTRGQQVTLRCSPISGHKSVSWYQQVLGQGPQFIFQYYEKEERGRGNFPDRFSARQFPNYSSELNVNALLLGDSALYLCASSPLDYGYTFGSGTRLTVV.

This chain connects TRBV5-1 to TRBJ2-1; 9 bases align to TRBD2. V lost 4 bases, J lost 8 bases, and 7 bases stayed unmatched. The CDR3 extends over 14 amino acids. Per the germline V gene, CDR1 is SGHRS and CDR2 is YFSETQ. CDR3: CASSNLAGFDEQFF. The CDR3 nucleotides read TGCGCCAGCAGCAATCTAGCGGGGTTTGATGAGCAGTTCTTC. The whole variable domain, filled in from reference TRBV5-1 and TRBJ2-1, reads KAGVTQTPRYLIKTRGQQVTLSCSPISGHRSVSWYQQTPGQGLQFLFEYFSETQRNKGNFPGRFSGRQFSNSRSEMNVSTLELGDSALYLCASSNLAGFDEQFFGPGTRLTVL.

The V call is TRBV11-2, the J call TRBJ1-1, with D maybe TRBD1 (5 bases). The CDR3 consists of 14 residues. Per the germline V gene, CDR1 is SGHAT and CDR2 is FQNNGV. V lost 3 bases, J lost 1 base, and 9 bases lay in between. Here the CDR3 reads CASSLGQRNTEAFF. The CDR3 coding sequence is TGTGCCAGCAGCTTGGGGCAGAGGAACACTGAAGCTTTCTTT.

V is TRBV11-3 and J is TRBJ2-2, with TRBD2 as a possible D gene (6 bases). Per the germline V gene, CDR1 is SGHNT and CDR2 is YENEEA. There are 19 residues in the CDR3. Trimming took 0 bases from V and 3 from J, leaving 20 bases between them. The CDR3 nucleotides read TGTGCCAGCAGCTTAGAACCCCCATACGGGAGAAAGGACACCGGGGAGCTGTTTTTT. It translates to CASSLEPPYGRKDTGELFF.

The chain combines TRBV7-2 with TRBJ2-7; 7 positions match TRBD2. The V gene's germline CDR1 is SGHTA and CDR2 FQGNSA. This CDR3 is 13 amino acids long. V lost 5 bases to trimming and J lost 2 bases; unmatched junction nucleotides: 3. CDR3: CASSGGGPYEQYF. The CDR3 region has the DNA TGTGCCAGCAGCGGCGGGGGACCCTACGAGCAGTACTTC.

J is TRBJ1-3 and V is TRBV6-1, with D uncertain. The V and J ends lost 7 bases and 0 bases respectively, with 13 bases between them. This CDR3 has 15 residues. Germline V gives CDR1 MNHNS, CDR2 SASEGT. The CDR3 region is CASISRLSSGNTIYF. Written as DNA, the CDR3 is TGTGCCAGCATCTCCCGTTTGAGCTCTGGAAACACCATATATTTT.

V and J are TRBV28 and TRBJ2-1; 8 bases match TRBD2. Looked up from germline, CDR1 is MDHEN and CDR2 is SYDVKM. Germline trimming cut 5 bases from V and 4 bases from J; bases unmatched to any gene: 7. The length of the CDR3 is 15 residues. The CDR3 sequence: CASSRTSWGYNEQFF. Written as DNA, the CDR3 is TGTGCCAGCAGTCGGACTAGCTGGGGGTACAATGAGCAGTTCTTC.

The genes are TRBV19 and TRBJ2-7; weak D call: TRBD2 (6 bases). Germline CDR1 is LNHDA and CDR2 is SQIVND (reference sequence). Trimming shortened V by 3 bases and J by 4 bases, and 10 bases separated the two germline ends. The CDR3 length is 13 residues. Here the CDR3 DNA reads TGTGCCAGTAGTATCCGCGGGGAGTACGAGCAGTACTTC. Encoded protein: CASSIRGEYEQYF.

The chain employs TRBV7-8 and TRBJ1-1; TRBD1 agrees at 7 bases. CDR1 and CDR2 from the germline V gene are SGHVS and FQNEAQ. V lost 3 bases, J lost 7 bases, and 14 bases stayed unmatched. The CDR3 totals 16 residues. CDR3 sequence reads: CASSFLTGARPSEAFF. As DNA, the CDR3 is TGTGCCAGCAGCTTCCTAACAGGGGCTCGGCCCAGTGAAGCTTTCTTT.

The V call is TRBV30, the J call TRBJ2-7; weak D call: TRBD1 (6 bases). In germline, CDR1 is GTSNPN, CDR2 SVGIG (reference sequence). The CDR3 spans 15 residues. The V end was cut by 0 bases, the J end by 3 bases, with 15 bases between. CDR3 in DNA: TGTGCCTGGAGTGTCTCGCCAGGGGTTGTCTACGAGCAGTACTTC. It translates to CAWSVSPGVVYEQYF.

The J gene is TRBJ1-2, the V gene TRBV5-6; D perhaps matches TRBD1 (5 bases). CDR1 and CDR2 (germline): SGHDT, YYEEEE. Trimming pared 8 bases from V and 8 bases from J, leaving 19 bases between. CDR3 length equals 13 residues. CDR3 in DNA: TGTGCCAGATCCCTTAAGGGGCCGGGCGGCTACACCTTC. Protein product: CARSLKGPGGYTF.

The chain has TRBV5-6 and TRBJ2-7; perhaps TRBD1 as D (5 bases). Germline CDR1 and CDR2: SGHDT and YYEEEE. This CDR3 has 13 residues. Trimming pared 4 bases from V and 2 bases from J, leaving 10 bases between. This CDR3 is CASSVRVPYEQYF. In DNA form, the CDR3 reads TGTGCCAGCAGCGTCAGGGTCCCCTACGAGCAGTACTTC.

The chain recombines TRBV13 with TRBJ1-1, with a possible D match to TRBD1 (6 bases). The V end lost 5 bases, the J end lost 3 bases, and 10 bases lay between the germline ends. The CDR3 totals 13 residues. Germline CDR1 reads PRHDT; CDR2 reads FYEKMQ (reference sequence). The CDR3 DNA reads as TGTGCCAGCAGCGAGGGGGAATACACTGAAGCTTTCTTT. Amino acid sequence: CASSEGEYTEAFF.

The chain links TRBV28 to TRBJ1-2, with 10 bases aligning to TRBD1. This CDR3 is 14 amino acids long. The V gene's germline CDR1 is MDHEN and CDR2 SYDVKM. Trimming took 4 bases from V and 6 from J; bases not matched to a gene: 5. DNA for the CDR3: TGTGCCAGCAGTTACCAAGGGACAGGGGATGGCTACACCTTC. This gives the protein CASSYQGTGDGYTF.

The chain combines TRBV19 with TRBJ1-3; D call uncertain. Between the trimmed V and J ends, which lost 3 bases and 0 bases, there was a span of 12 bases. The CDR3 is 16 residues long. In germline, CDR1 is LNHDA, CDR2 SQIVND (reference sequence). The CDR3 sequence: CASSMGGLNSGNTIYF. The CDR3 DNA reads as TGTGCCAGTAGTATGGGCGGACTGAACTCTGGAAACACCATATATTTT.

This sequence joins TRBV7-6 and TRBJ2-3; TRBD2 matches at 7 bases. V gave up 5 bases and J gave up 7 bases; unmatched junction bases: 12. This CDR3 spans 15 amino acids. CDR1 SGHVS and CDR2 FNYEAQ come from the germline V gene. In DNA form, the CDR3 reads TGTGCCAGCAGCCCCTGGGGAAGCGGGGCTAATACGCAGTATTTT. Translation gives CASSPWGSGANTQYF.

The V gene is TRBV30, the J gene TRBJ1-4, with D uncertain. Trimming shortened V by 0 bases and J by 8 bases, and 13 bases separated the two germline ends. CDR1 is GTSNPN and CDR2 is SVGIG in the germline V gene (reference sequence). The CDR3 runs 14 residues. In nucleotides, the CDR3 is TGTGCCTGGAGTGTAACGGGGATTGGGGAAAAACTGTTTTTT. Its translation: CAWSVTGIGEKLFF.

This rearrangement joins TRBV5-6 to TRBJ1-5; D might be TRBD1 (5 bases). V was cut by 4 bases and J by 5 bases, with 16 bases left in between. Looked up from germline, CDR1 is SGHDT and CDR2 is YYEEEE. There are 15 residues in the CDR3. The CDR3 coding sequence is TGTGCCAGCAGCCGAAGAGGCAGGGTGGATCAGCCCCAGCATTTT. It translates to CASSRRGRVDQPQHF. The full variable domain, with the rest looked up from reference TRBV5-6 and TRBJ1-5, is DAGVTQSPTHLIKTRGQQVTLRCSPKSGHDTVSWYQQALGQGPQFIFQYYEEEERQRGNFPDRFSGHQFPNYSSELNVNALLLGDSALYLCASSRRGRVDQPQHFGDGTRLSIL.

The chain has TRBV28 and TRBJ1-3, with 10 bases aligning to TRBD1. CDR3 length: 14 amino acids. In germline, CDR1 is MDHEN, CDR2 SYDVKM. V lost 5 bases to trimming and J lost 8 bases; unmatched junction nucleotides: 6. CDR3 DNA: TGTGCCAGCAGTCTTTGGACAGGGGGGTACACCATATATTTT. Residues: CASSLWTGGYTIYF.

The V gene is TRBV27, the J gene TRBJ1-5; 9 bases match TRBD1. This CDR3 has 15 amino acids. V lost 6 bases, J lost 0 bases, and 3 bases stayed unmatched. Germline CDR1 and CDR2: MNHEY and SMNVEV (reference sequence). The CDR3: CASRGQGNSNQPQHF. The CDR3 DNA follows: TGTGCCAGCAGAGGACAGGGGAATAGCAATCAGCCCCAGCATTTT.

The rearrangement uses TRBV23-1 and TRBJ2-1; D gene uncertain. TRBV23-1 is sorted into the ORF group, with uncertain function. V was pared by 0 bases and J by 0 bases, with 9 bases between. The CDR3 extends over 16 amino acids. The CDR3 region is CASSQSPGGSYNEQFF. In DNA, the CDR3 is TGCGCCAGCAGTCAATCACCGGGTGGCTCCTACAATGAGCAGTTCTTC.

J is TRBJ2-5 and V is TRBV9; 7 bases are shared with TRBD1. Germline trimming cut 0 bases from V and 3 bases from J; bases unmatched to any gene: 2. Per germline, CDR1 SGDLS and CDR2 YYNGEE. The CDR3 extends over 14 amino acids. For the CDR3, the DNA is TGTGCCAGCAGCGTAGGAGGGGGCGAAGAGACCCAGTACTTC. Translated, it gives CASSVGGGEETQYF.